A single sample gave rise to the 9 T cell receptor beta chains below, sequenced in a study of CD8+ T cells in alopecia areata. Regarding treatment: oral pan-JAK inhibitor, 5-10 mg twice daily. The sequencing template was cDNA reverse transcribed from extracted RNA. Repertoires were generated with immunoSEQ multiplex PCR, while TCRdb's copy carries only in-frame clones and drops some. The data show about 140,000 clones, around 87% seen once. Sequenced material: CD8+ T cells sorted from blood, taken at week 4, from a patient treated with tofacitinib. These receptor sequences come from a human donor with alopecia areata.

This clone came up a few times. This chain joins TRBV12-5 and TRBJ2-3, with D perhaps TRBD1 (6 bases). This CDR3 has 18 amino acids. Looked up from germline, CDR1 is LGHNT and CDR2 is FRNRAP. Trimming pared 0 bases from V and 6 bases from J, leaving 22 bases between. In DNA form, the CDR3 reads TGTGCTAGTGGTTTGGTAGACACCGGGACAACGCCGGGGGATACGCAGTATTTT. This translates into CASGLVDTGTTPGDTQYF. The variable domain in full, completed from reference TRBV12-5 and TRBJ2-3, reads DARVTQTPRHKVTEMGQEVTMRCQPILGHNTVFWYRQTMMQGLELLAYFRNRAPLDDSGMPKDRFSAEMPDATLATLKIQPSEPRDSAVYFCASGLVDTGTTPGDTQYFGPGTRLTVL.

The V call is TRBV7-7, the J call TRBJ2-6; D is ambiguous. This CDR3 region has 14 residues. The germline V gene has CDR1 SSHAT and CDR2 FNYEAQ (reference sequence). The V end lost 5 bases, the J end lost 2 bases, and 7 bases lay between the germline ends. The CDR3, as DNA: TGTGCCAGCAGCCAAGGCCCTGGGGCCAACGTCCTGACTTTC. Amino acids: CASSQGPGANVLTF.

This sequence joins TRBV7-8 and TRBJ2-7; 8 nucleotides agree with TRBD1. Looked up from germline, CDR1 is SGHVS and CDR2 is FQNEAQ. This CDR3 contains 14 residues. V was clipped by 5 bases and J by 12 bases; unmatched bases: 15. The CDR3 loop is CASSAGTGVLLWYF. The CDR3 coding sequence is TGTGCCAGCAGCGCCGGGACAGGAGTCCTACTTTGGTACTTC. The full variable domain, rest sourced from reference TRBV7-8 and TRBJ2-7, is GAGVSQSPRYKVAKRGQDVALRCDPISGHVSLFWYQQALGQGPEFLTYFQNEAQLDKSGLPSDRFFAERPEGSVSTLKIQRTQQEDSAVYLCASSAGTGVLLWYFGPGTRLTVT.

The sample holds a few counts of this clone. V gene TRBV7-9 combines with J gene TRBJ2-7; D is ambiguous. CDR1 and CDR2 from the germline V gene are SEHNR and FQNEAQ (reference sequence). V lost 5 bases and J lost 4, with 6 bases in between. CDR3 size: 11 residues. CDR3 bases: TGTGCCAGCAGCCGTGGGTACGAGCAGTACTTC. Protein: CASSRGYEQYF.

This chain uses TRBV5-1 with TRBJ2-1; possibly TRBD1 for D (7 bases). The CDR3 runs to 18 residues. The V and J ends lost 0 bases and 1 base respectively, with 17 bases between them. Looked up from germline, CDR1 is SGHRS and CDR2 is YFSETQ. CDR3 sequence reads: CASSLEAATGTSYNEQFF. CDR3 bases: TGCGCCAGCAGCTTGGAGGCGGCGACAGGGACTTCCTACAATGAGCAGTTCTTC.

This clone appeared a few times. The gene calls are TRBV19 and TRBJ2-1; TRBD2 matches 8 bases. Germline CDR1 LNHDA, CDR2 SQIVND (reference sequence). The CDR3 loop spans 15 amino acids. The trim removed 6 bases at V and 6 bases at J, leaving 10 bases unmatched. For the CDR3, the DNA is TGTGCCAGTAGCCCCTGGGTAGCGGGACTCAATGAGCAGTTCTTC. Protein sequence: CASSPWVAGLNEQFF.

CDR3 sequence reads: CASSSLSEIRTDTQYF. The CDR3 bases are TGTGCCAGCAGTTCCCTCAGCGAGATCCGCACAGATACGCAGTATTTT. The rearrangement uses TRBV27 and TRBJ2-3; D remains ambiguous. V lost 4 bases and J lost 1, with 15 bases in between. Germline-derived CDR1 and CDR2 are MNHEY and SMNVEV (reference sequence). The CDR3 totals 16 residues.

The rearrangement joins TRBV5-1 to TRBJ2-1; 13 bases are shared with TRBD2. V was clipped by 3 bases and J by 7 bases; unmatched bases: 1. Germline assignment: CDR1 SGHRS and CDR2 YFSETQ. The CDR3 is 14 amino acids. The CDR3 DNA is TGCGCCAGCAGCTGGACTAGCGGGAGTAATGAGCAGTTCTTC. Its translation is CASSWTSGSNEQFF.

V is TRBV19 and J is TRBJ2-7, with a possible D match to TRBD2 (5 bases). The CDR3 contains 15 residues. V lost 3 bases and J 0 bases, leaving 12 bases between the germline ends. Germline values: CDR1 LNHDA, CDR2 SQIVND (reference sequence). This CDR3 is CASSIGAELSYEQYF. The CDR3 nucleotides read TGTGCCAGTAGTATCGGAGCGGAGCTCTCCTACGAGCAGTACTTC.